Detailed here is one T cell receptor beta chain. Trimming cost V 6 bases and J 0 bases, with 17 bases left between them. CDR1 is LGHNA, CDR2 YSLEER, per germline. This CDR3 is built from 17 residues. The sample originates from a study of blood T cell repertoires in COVID-19. TCRdb's table, derived via immunoSEQ multiplex PCR, lists solely in-frame clones and lacks some. The sample records tens of thousands of clones, roughly 80% being singletons. The receptor comes from a man older than 75 with active or convalescent COVID-19. The sample comprised peripheral blood. V and J are TRBV4-3 and TRBJ2-2; D is possibly TRBD1 (5 bases). As DNA, the CDR3 is TGCGCCAGCAGAGGCGTACTTGGGGCTACGAACACCGGGGAGCTGTTTTTT. Amino acid sequence: CASRGVLGATNTGELFF.